These T cell receptor beta chains were read from a single sample in a study of blood T cell repertoires in COVID-19. Generated by immunoSEQ multiplex PCR, the TCRdb table keeps only in-frame clones and is missing some. The table shows some 190,000 clones, with 70% to 85% occurring only once. Sequenced: peripheral blood. Receptors were obtained from a woman of 80 years or more with COVID-19, enrolled during active disease. CDR3s include the opening cysteine and the closing phenylalanine or tryptophan. D genes are given only for firm matches. Some rows have no size entry. The others give once, few or many, or a class for an expanded clone.

d_call	clone_size	j_call	v_call	cdr3_aa	cdr3_nt
.	.	TRBJ2-2	TRBV18	CASSPQGWASTGELFF	TGTGCCAGCTCACCCCAGGGGTGGGCGTCCACCGGGGAGCTGTTTTTT
TRBD1	.	TRBJ1-1	TRBV4-1	CASSQEGQGSKAFF	TGCGCCAGCAGCCAAGAGGGACAGGGGAGTAAAGCTTTCTTT
.	.	TRBJ1-5	TRBV6-6	CASSSPSGEDQPQHF	TGTGCCAGCTCGTCCCCATCCGGAGAGGATCAGCCCCAGCATTTT
.	few	TRBJ2-2	TRBV7-9	CASSRDYGELFF	TGTGCCAGCAGCAGAGACTACGGGGAGCTGTTTTTT
.	.	TRBJ1-1	TRBV19	CASSTPPGGNTEAFF	TGTGCCAGTAGTACACCCCCGGGGGGGAACACTGAAGCTTTCTTT
TRBD2	.	TRBJ2-2	TRBV7-8	CASSFGAGVYTGELFF	TGTGCCAGCAGCTTCGGAGCGGGAGTTTACACCGGGGAGCTGTTTTTT
.	once	TRBJ1-3	TRBV19	CASSLFTAGNTIYF	TGTGCCAGTAGTCTTTTCACTGCTGGAAACACCATATATTTT
.	once	TRBJ2-2	TRBV27	CASSHLTSGELFF	TGTGCCAGCAGTCACCTTACATCCGGGGAGCTGTTTTTT
TRBD1	.	TRBJ2-1	TRBV5-8	CASSSLGRTGTYNEQFF	TGTGCCAGCAGCTCACTGGGCCGGACAGGGACCTACAATGAGCAGTTCTTC
.	few	TRBJ2-7	TRBV7-8	CASSLGENLYEQYF	TGTGCCAGCAGCTTAGGGGAGAACCTCTACGAGCAGTACTTC
.	.	TRBJ2-3	TRBV4-2	CASSSHGSTDTQYF	TGTGCCAGCAGCTCTCACGGGAGCACAGATACGCAGTATTTT
TRBD1	.	TRBJ2-4	TRBV2	CASGGQGGLAKNIQYF	TGTGCCAGCGGGGGACAGGGGGGACTAGCCAAAAACATTCAGTACTTC
TRBD1	.	TRBJ1-2	TRBV3-1/TRBV3-2	CASSHQGVAGYTF	TGTGCCAGCAGCCACCAGGGGGTAGCTGGCTACACCTTC
.	.	TRBJ1-4	TRBV28	CASSAAYPGATNEKLFF	TGTGCCAGCAGTGCAGCCTACCCAGGTGCAACTAATGAAAAACTGTTTTTT
.	.	TRBJ2-5	TRBV5-6	CASSLVIRQEETQYF	TGTGCCAGCAGCTTGGTGATCAGGCAGGAAGAGACCCAGTACTTC
.	.	TRBJ1-3	TRBV18	CASSPPATSGNTIYF	TGTGCCAGCTCACCACCGGCCACCTCTGGAAACACCATATATTTT
.	once	TRBJ2-7	TRBV1	CTSSRPKAGGPYEQYF	TGCACCAGCAGCCGACCCAAAGCGGGGGGCCCCTACGAGCAGTACTTC
.	.	TRBJ2-7	TRBV5-6	CASSLGHGSLYEQYF	TGTGCCAGCAGCTTGGGACACGGGAGTCTTTACGAGCAGTACTTC
.	.	TRBJ2-3	TRBV11-2	CASSLGARQDTQYF	TGTGCCAGCAGCTTAGGCGCGAGGCAAGATACGCAGTATTTT
.	.	TRBJ1-6	TRBV6-1	CASSERGTLNNSPLHF	TGTGCCAGCAGTGAACGGGGAACCCTCAATAATTCACCCCTCCACTTT
.	.	TRBJ2-7	TRBV3-1/TRBV3-2	CASSHPVSRGYEQYF	TGTGCCAGCAGCCATCCGGTGTCCCGGGGCTACGAGCAGTACTTC
.	.	TRBJ2-1	TRBV6-2/TRBV6-3	CASSPRLREQFF	TGTGCCAGCAGTCCCAGACTCCGGGAGCAGTTCTTC
TRBD2	.	TRBJ2-7	TRBV28	CASSPGTSGSYYEQYF	TGTGCCAGCAGCCCTGGGACTAGCGGGAGTTACTACGAGCAGTACTTC
.	once	TRBJ2-7	TRBV7-8	CASSAQVAKQYF	TGTGCCAGCAGCGCACAGGTTGCGAAGCAGTACTTC
TRBD2	.	TRBJ2-7	TRBV6-6	CASRAGITYEQYF	TGTGCCAGCCGAGCGGGGATAACCTACGAGCAGTACTTC
.	.	TRBJ1-2	TRBV12-3/TRBV12-4	CASSLRTFGGYTF	TGTGCCAGCAGTTTAAGGACATTCGGTGGCTACACCTTC
.	.	TRBJ2-2	TRBV5-4	CASSIGDTGELFF	TGTGCCAGCAGCATCGGGGACACCGGGGAGCTGTTTTTT
TRBD2	.	TRBJ2-7	TRBV6-1	CASSEGLAGEQYF	TGTGCCAGCAGTGAAGGACTAGCCGGCGAGCAGTACTTC
.	few	TRBJ1-1	TRBV10-3	CAISEDYTEAFF	TGTGCCATCAGTGAGGACTACACTGAAGCTTTCTTT
.	.	TRBJ1-1	TRBV6-1	CASSESRVNTEAFF	TGTGCCAGCAGTGAGAGCCGGGTGAACACTGAAGCTTTCTTT
TRBD1	few	TRBJ1-1	TRBV4-1	CASSRDGERTGMNTEAFF	TGCGCCAGCAGCCGAGATGGCGAAAGGACAGGAATGAACACTGAAGCTTTCTTT
.	.	TRBJ2-2	TRBV28	CASNAPGGTGELFF	TGTGCCAGCAATGCTCCAGGGGGGACCGGGGAGCTGTTTTTT
.	.	TRBJ1-6	TRBV6-4	CASRTGPRPLHF	TGTGCCAGCAGGACAGGACCCCGACCCCTCCACTTT
TRBD1	.	TRBJ2-7	TRBV28	CASSSGQGRDEQYF	TGTGCCAGCAGTTCGGGACAGGGGCGGGACGAGCAGTACTTC
TRBD1	.	TRBJ1-4	TRBV18	CASSPPTGSGNEKLFF	TGTGCCAGCTCACCTCCGACAGGGTCGGGTAATGAAAAACTGTTTTTT
.	.	TRBJ2-1	TRBV2	CASSSQGSGNEQFF	TGTGCCAGCAGCAGCCAGGGTTCCGGAAACGAGCAGTTCTTC
.	.	TRBJ1-6	TRBV5-6	CASSDDRADHF	TGTGCCAGCAGCGATGACAGAGCTGACCACTTT
TRBD2	few	TRBJ2-1	TRBV14	CASSQGLGLTDEQFF	TGTGCCAGCAGCCAGGGACTAGGGTTAACCGATGAGCAGTTCTTC